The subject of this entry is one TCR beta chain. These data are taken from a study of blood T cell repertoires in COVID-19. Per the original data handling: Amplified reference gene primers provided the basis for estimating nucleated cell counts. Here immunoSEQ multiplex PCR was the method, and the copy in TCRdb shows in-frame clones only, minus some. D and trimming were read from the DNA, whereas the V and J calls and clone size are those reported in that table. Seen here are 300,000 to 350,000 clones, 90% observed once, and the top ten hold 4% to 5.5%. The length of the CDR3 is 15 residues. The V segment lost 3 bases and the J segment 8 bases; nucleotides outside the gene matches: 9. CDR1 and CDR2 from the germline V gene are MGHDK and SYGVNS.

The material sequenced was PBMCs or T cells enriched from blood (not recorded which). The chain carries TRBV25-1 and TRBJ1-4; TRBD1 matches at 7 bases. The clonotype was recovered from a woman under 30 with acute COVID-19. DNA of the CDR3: TGTGCCAGCAGTGACCCAGTGACAGGGCTGGAAAAACTGTTTTTT. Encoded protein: CASSDPVTGLEKLFF.